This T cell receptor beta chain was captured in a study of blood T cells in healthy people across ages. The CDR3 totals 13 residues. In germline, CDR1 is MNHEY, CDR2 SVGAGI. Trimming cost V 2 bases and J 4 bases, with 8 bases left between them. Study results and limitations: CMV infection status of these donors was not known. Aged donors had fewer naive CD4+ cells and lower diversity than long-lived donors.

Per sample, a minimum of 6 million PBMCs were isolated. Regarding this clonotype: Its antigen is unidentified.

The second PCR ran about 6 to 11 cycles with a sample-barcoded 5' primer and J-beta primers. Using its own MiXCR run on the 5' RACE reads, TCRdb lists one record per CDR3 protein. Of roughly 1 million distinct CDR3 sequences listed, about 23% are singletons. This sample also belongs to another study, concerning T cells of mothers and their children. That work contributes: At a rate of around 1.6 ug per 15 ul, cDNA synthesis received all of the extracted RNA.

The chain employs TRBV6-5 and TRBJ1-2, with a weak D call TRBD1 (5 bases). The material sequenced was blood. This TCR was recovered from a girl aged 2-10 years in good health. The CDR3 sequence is CASSYDSLYGYTF. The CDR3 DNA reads TGTGCCAGCAGTTACGACAGTCTCTATGGCTACACCTTC.